This TCR beta chain came from a study of response to subunit inactivated influenza vaccine. Per germline, CDR1 MDHEN and CDR2 SYDVKM. Unmatched junction bases numbered 7, after V lost 5 bases and J lost 3 bases. This CDR3 spans 14 amino acids. MiXCR was run by TCRdb on the RT-PCR reads, yielding one entry per CDR3 protein. The sample comprises about 580,000 distinct CDR3 sequences, 14% of which are singletons, and 11% rests with the top ten. This clonotype was counted at least ten times. Sequences were derived from PBMCs from blood, sampled roughly 12 days after vaccination. The sequence was obtained from a man between 50 and 59 years old who received an inactivated influenza vaccine. The chain recombines TRBV28 with TRBJ2-7, with 7 bases matching TRBD1. CDR3 nucleotide sequence: TGTGCCAGCAGTGGGATTGGGACAGTCTACGAGCAGTACTTC. As protein: CASSGIGTVYEQYF.